The present T cell receptor beta chain was sequenced within a study of cytomegalovirus exposure and HLA in healthy donors. Across the study: Sequencing of roughly 180 million T cells in an earlier analysis found approximately 120 million unique TCR beta sequences.

Points on this clone: What it binds is not known.

PCR primers comprised 60 Vbeta and 13 Jbeta primers. TCRdb's table, derived via immunoSEQ multiplex PCR, lists solely in-frame clones and lacks some. The sample consists of 90,000 to 110,000 clones, 80% of them appearing once. The CDR3 runs to 13 residues. CDR1 is MNHEY, CDR2 SVGAGI, per germline. After removal of 2 bases from V and 6 bases from J, the junction contained 2 bases not matched to a gene. Regarding the study as a whole: Researchers reportedly found TCR beta sequences accurately predicted most subjects' HLA-A and HLA-B alleles.

At sampling all donors were nominally healthy, likely with unrecorded immune exposures. The source is a man aged 25 to 40 in good health and CMV-seropositive. This chain connects TRBV6-5 to TRBJ2-5, with 8 bases fitting TRBD1. Sequenced input: PBMCs. DNA for the CDR3: TGTGCCAGCAGTTACGGACAGGGAAAGACCCAGTACTTC. It codes for CASSYGQGKTQYF.